These 27 T cell receptor beta chains came from one sample sequenced in a study of shared clonotypes between healthy human individuals (dated by TCRdb to 2018 to 2020). CD8 naive samples were CD45RO-negative cells positively selected for CCR7, giving a CD45RA+CCR7+ population that excluded TemRA cells. Library generation was performed with the immunoSEQ multiplex PCR assay. TCRdb took over this immuneACCESS table, retaining in-frame rearrangements with V and J assigned. Such tables are incomplete; in checked studies, under half of the missing clones stem from an unresolved V gene, and the remainder is unexplained. The sample contains hundreds of thousands of clones, over 90% of them found a single time. In total, the top ten clones hold 24% of the sample. Material for sequencing was naive CD8+ T cells sorted from blood. The intended sense of this specimen's cell subset or site label: CD45RA+CCR7+. These receptors all come from a man aged 30 to 39 in good health.

The gene calls are TRBV9 and TRBJ1-1; D perhaps matches TRBD1 (5 bases). V shed 4 bases and J shed 0 bases, with 16 bases lying between them. The CDR3 spans 16 residues. Germline CDR1 reads SGDLS; CDR2 reads YYNGEE. DNA of the CDR3: TGTGCCAGCAGCCCAGGAACCGGGACCTTGAACACTGAAGCTTTCTTT. Residues: CASSPGTGTLNTEAFF. Full variable domain (rest looked up from reference TRBV9 and TRBJ1-1): DSGVTQTPKHLITATGQRVTLRCSPRSGDLSVYWYQQSLDQGLQFLIQYYNGEERAKGNILERFSAQQFPDLHSELNLSSLELGDSALYFCASSPGTGTLNTEAFFGQGTRLTVV.

The rearrangement joins TRBV4-2 to TRBJ2-7; no definite D call. Trimming took 1 base from V and 6 from J, leaving 22 bases between them. The CDR3 contains 17 residues. Germline V gene lookup returns CDR1 LGHNA and CDR2 YNFKEQ. The CDR3 region is CASSQGPPTGFPLEQYF. The CDR3 DNA reads TGTGCCAGCAGCCAAGGGCCGCCCACCGGGTTCCCTCTCGAGCAGTACTTC.

J is TRBJ2-5 and V is TRBV10-3, with 11 bases lining up with TRBD2. The V and J ends lost 0 bases and 4 bases, in that order; junction bases with no gene match: 1. CDR1 and CDR2 from the germline V gene are ENHRY and SYGVKD. CDR3 length equals 15 residues. The CDR3 nucleotides read TGTGCCATCAGTGAGTCGGGGACTAGCGGAGAGACCCAGTACTTC. Residues: CAISESGTSGETQYF.

With regard to this clone: Germline and junction disagree at one end, which may indicate a read error. The chain has TRBV29-1 and TRBJ2-1; 11 nucleotides agree with TRBD2. The CDR3 extends over 12 amino acids. Germline CDR1 reads SQVTM; CDR2 reads ANQGSEA. The CDR3 spells CSVDLLAGALIF. Here the CDR3 DNA reads TGCAGCGTTGATTTACTAGCGGGAGCCCTGATCTTC.

This chain links TRBV4-1 with TRBJ2-1, with 8 bases fitting TRBD1. In germline, CDR1 is MGHRA, CDR2 YSYEKL. V was pared by 1 base and J by 3 bases, with 8 bases of the junction left unmatched. This CDR3 region has 17 residues. The CDR3 DNA reads as TGCGCCAGCAGCCAAGTCGGACAGGGATGGGACTACAATGAGCAGTTCTTC. Translating gives CASSQVGQGWDYNEQFF.

The chain employs TRBV27 and TRBJ2-3, with TRBD1 matching 7 bases. CDR3 length: 17 amino acids. Germline CDR1 reads MNHEY; CDR2 reads SMNVEV (reference sequence). Trimming took 5 bases from V and 4 from J; bases not matched to a gene: 15. The CDR3 sequence is CASSPTVQGLVADTQYF. The CDR3 region has the DNA TGTGCCAGCAGTCCTACCGTACAGGGGCTGGTCGCAGATACGCAGTATTTT.

The chain has TRBV28 and TRBJ1-5; D possibly corresponds to TRBD1 (5 bases). The CDR3 runs 16 residues. The germline V and J ends were trimmed by 4 bases and 0 bases, with 13 bases remaining between them. Germline V gives CDR1 MDHEN, CDR2 SYDVKM. The CDR3 DNA is TGTGCCAGCAGTTGGGGCAGGGCTTATAGCAATCAGCCCCAGCATTTT. Encoded protein: CASSWGRAYSNQPQHF. Full variable domain (rest looked up from reference TRBV28 and TRBJ1-5): DVKVTQSSRYLVKRTGEKVFLECVQDMDHENMFWYRQDPGLGLRLIYFSYDVKMKEKGDIPEGYSVSREKKERFSLILESASTNQTSMYLCASSWGRAYSNQPQHFGDGTRLSIL.

This chain connects TRBV28 to TRBJ2-3; D may be TRBD2 (5 bases). The CDR3 runs to 15 residues. V dropped 1 base and J dropped 0 bases, with 8 bases sitting between them. CDR1 and CDR2 (germline): MDHEN, SYDVKM. CDR3 loop: CASSLLGGSTDTQYF. The DNA for the CDR3 is TGTGCCAGCAGTTTATTAGGCGGGAGCACAGATACGCAGTATTTT.

The chain carries TRBV7-9 and TRBJ2-1; 13 positions agree with TRBD2. Per germline, CDR1 SEHNR and CDR2 FQNEAQ (reference sequence). J lost 8 bases, V lost 5 bases, and 12 bases had no gene match. This CDR3 comprises 17 residues. Here the CDR3 DNA reads TGTGCCAGCAGCCCCCAACGGACTAGCGGGAGTTTGGATGAGCAGTTCTTC. Protein sequence: CASSPQRTSGSLDEQFF.

This chain uses TRBV25-1 with TRBJ2-1; D not resolved. CDR1 and CDR2 (germline): MGHDK, SYGVNS. V was trimmed by 8 bases and J by 5 bases, leaving 13 bases between them. This CDR3 is 13 amino acids long. CDR3 in amino acids: CASFSQLHNEQFF. The CDR3 region has the DNA TGTGCCAGCTTTAGTCAGCTTCACAATGAGCAGTTCTTC.

The gene calls are TRBV27 and TRBJ1-1; 8 bases are shared with TRBD1. The J segment lost 3 bases and the V segment lost 5 bases, leaving 8 bases of the junction unmatched. The CDR3 contains 15 residues. Germline CDR1 reads MNHEY; CDR2 reads SMNVEV (reference sequence). In DNA, the CDR3 is TGTGCCAGCAGTAGGGGGACAGGTGGGTACACTGAAGCTTTCTTT. Residues: CASSRGTGGYTEAFF.

The gene calls are TRBV19 and TRBJ2-7, with 9 positions matching TRBD1. The germline gives CDR1 LNHDA, CDR2 SQIVND (reference sequence). With 5 bases clipped from V and 5 bases from J, the junction kept 10 bases outside the gene matches. This CDR3 is built from 15 residues. The CDR3 DNA reads as TGTGCCAGTAGTGAAATGACAGGGGGAGACAACGAGCAGTACTTC. Protein product: CASSEMTGGDNEQYF.

The chain employs TRBV19 and TRBJ2-1; 11 bases are shared with TRBD2. The CDR3 has 16 amino acids. Trimming removed 3 bases from V and 8 bases from J; junction bases left unmatched: 9. Germline CDR1 reads LNHDA; CDR2 reads SQIVND (reference sequence). CDR3: CASSILTSGSIDEQFF. The DNA for the CDR3 is TGTGCCAGTAGTATTCTAACTAGCGGGAGTATCGATGAGCAGTTCTTC. The complete variable domain, with remaining parts taken from reference TRBV19 and TRBJ2-1, reads DGGITQSPKYLFRKEGQNVTLSCEQNLNHDAMYWYRQDPGQGLRLIYYSQIVNDFQKGDIAEGYSVSREKKESFPLTVTSAQKNPTAFYLCASSILTSGSIDEQFFGPGTRLTVL.

The V call is TRBV11-2, the J call TRBJ2-5; 16 nucleotides align to TRBD2. The V gene's germline CDR1 is SGHAT and CDR2 FQNNGV. The CDR3 is 17 residues long. The J segment lost 5 bases and the V segment lost 6 bases, leaving 9 bases of the junction unmatched. In nucleotides, the CDR3 is TGTGCCAGCAGATCGGGACTAGCGGGAGGGCGTGGGGAGACCCAGTACTTC. It codes for CASRSGLAGGRGETQYF.

The chain has TRBV7-9 and TRBJ2-7, with TRBD2 identical over 8 bases. J gave up 2 bases and V 5 bases, and 5 bases lay outside the gene matches. The germline gives CDR1 SEHNR, CDR2 FQNEAQ (reference sequence). This CDR3 spans 14 amino acids. The DNA of the CDR3 is TGTGCCAGCAGCATAACTAGCGGAACCTACGAGCAGTACTTC. It codes for CASSITSGTYEQYF.

This chain connects TRBV9 to TRBJ2-7, with TRBD2 matching 7 bases. Trimming removed 0 bases from V and 3 bases from J; junction bases left unmatched: 6. Germline CDR1 is SGDLS and CDR2 is YYNGEE. This CDR3 region has 15 residues. CDR3 nucleotide sequence: TGTGCCAGCAGCGTAGTGCCGGCTAGCGGCTACGAGCAGTACTTC. Its protein is CASSVVPASGYEQYF.

V gene TRBV29-1 combines with J gene TRBJ2-1; 10 nucleotides align to TRBD2. The CDR3 covers 16 residues. Germline V lookup: CDR1 SQVTM, CDR2 ANQGSEA. V trimming: 3 bases; J trimming: 0 bases; junction bases outside the gene matches: 5. The CDR3 spells CSVEGTSDFSYNEQFF. In nucleotides, the CDR3 is TGCAGCGTTGAGGGGACTAGCGACTTCTCCTACAATGAGCAGTTCTTC.

The chain uses TRBV7-2 and TRBJ2-1, with a possible D match to TRBD2 (6 bases). V was clipped by 2 bases and J by 10 bases, with 12 bases between them. Per the germline V gene, CDR1 is SGHTA and CDR2 is FQGNSA. CDR3 size: 13 residues. The CDR3 bases are TGTGCCAGCAGCTTAAACGGGAGACGGGAGCAGTTCTTC. Protein sequence: CASSLNGRREQFF.

This clone came up once. The rearrangement links TRBV4-2 to TRBJ2-2, with D uncertain. Trimming removed 1 base from V and 8 bases from J, with 11 bases in between. The CDR3 is 14 residues long. CDR1 and CDR2 from the germline V gene are LGHNA and YNFKEQ. This CDR3 reads CASSQVGTDGELFF. The CDR3 DNA follows: TGTGCCAGCAGCCAAGTAGGTACTGATGGGGAGCTGTTTTTT.

V and J are TRBV30 and TRBJ2-7, with D possibly TRBD2 on 5 matching bases. CDR1 GTSNPN and CDR2 SVGIG come from the germline V gene (reference sequence). The CDR3 is 13 residues long. Between the trimmed V and J ends, which lost 3 bases and 6 bases, there was a span of 15 bases. The CDR3 DNA is TGTGCCTGGAGCGAACTGGGAGTGGGCGAGCAGTACTTC. Protein: CAWSELGVGEQYF.

The chain combines TRBV6-5 with TRBJ2-7; D call uncertain. The germline V gene encodes CDR1 MNHEY and CDR2 SVGAGI. This CDR3 spans 14 amino acids. The ends were cut back, 5 bases at V and 0 bases at J, with 11 bases in the middle. The CDR3, as DNA: TGTGCCAGCAGTCCAGGTTTAATCTCCTACGAGCAGTACTTC. This translates into CASSPGLISYEQYF.

The J gene is TRBJ2-3, the V gene TRBV9, with D perhaps being TRBD1 or TRBD2 (5 bases each). Trimming stripped 0 bases from V and 4 bases from J, with 12 bases between. CDR3 length: 15 residues. Germline loops: CDR1 SGDLS, CDR2 YYNGEE. CDR3 amino acids: CASSVELGTPDTQYF. The CDR3 nucleotides are TGTGCCAGCAGCGTAGAGCTCGGGACCCCAGATACGCAGTATTTT.

V gene TRBV10-2 combines with J gene TRBJ2-1, with TRBD2 as a possible D gene (5 bases). Trimming removed 2 bases from V and 8 bases from J, with 13 bases in between. Germline V CDR1 and CDR2: WSHSY, SAAADI. The CDR3 is made up of 14 amino acids. CDR3 in amino acids: CASSERLASDEQFF. The CDR3 DNA reads TGCGCCAGCAGTGAGAGGCTAGCCAGCGATGAGCAGTTCTTC.

The chain carries TRBV4-3 and TRBJ2-3; 9 nucleotides agree with TRBD2. Germline loops: CDR1 LGHNA, CDR2 YSLEER. With 4 bases clipped from V and 3 bases from J, the junction kept 8 bases outside the gene matches. CDR3 length equals 16 residues. CDR3 sequence reads: CASSPRLAGITDTQYF. CDR3 DNA: TGCGCCAGCAGCCCCCGTCTAGCGGGGATTACAGATACGCAGTATTTT.

The V call is TRBV4-2, the J call TRBJ1-1; D might be TRBD1 (6 bases). Germline V gene sequence: CDR1 LGHNA, CDR2 YNFKEQ. CDR3 length equals 14 residues. The germline V and J ends were trimmed by 1 base and 2 bases, with 8 bases remaining between them. The CDR3: CASSQGTANTEAFF. The CDR3 bases are TGTGCCAGCAGCCAAGGGACAGCCAACACTGAAGCTTTCTTT.

The chain links TRBV27 to TRBJ2-7; D uncertain. V was cut by 5 bases and J by 6 bases, with 11 bases left in between. The CDR3 runs 12 residues. Germline assignment: CDR1 MNHEY and CDR2 SMNVEV (reference sequence). The DNA of the CDR3 is TGTGCCAGCAGTGGCCGAGCTTCCGAGCAGTACTTC. Its protein product is CASSGRASEQYF.

The chain is built from TRBV7-9 and TRBJ2-1, with TRBD2 matching 7 bases. CDR3 length: 16 amino acids. V lost 5 bases to trimming and J lost 3 bases; unmatched junction nucleotides: 10. CDR1 is SEHNR, CDR2 FQNEAQ, per germline (reference sequence). CDR3 DNA sequence: TGTGCCAGCAGCGACCATCCGGGACTAAGCTACAATGAGCAGTTCTTC. Translation gives CASSDHPGLSYNEQFF.